Below are 7 T cell receptor beta chains sequenced from a single sample in a study of molecular identifiers for immune sequencing clone quantification. TCRdb itself ran the PCR reads through MiXCR, one entry per CDR3 protein. The table lists 40,000 to 65,000 distinct CDR3 sequences, 35% to 40% of them singletons. The material sequenced was naive CD8+ T cells from blood, with Jurkat cell RNA spiked in. Regarding subset: FACS-sorted CD8+CD4-CCR7+CD45RA+ naive T cells. All receptors come from a human donor in good health. Some libraries in this study had Jurkat cell RNA spiked in.

This chain joins TRBV19 and TRBJ2-3; TRBD2 matches at 14 bases. CDR1 and CDR2 (germline): LNHDA, SQIVND (reference sequence). This CDR3 region has 17 residues. V was clipped by 4 bases and J by 2 bases; unmatched bases: 5. In DNA form, the CDR3 reads TGTGCCAGTAGTACCCAGACTAGCGGGAGGGCCACAGATACGCAGTATTTT. Protein product: CASSTQTSGRATDTQYF.

This clonotype was seen only once. The conserved closing phenylalanine or tryptophan is absent in this CDR3, likely reflecting a read error. The genes are TRBV20-1 and TRBJ2-7, with TRBD1 identical over 7 bases. The CDR3 is 11 residues long. V was clipped by 7 bases and J by 6 bases; unmatched bases: 6. CDR1 and CDR2 from the germline V gene are DFQATT and SNEGSKA (reference sequence). The DNA of the CDR3 is TGCAGTGGAAGAACAGGGGTCGAGCAGTACATC. Translated, it gives CSGRTGVEQYI.

The chain recombines TRBV20-1 with TRBJ1-6; the D is unclear. Trimming pared 0 bases from V and 3 bases from J, leaving 9 bases between. The CDR3 is 15 residues long. The germline V gene encodes CDR1 DFQATT and CDR2 SNEGSKA (reference sequence). The CDR3 region is CSARDLGFYNSPLHF. The CDR3 nucleotides are TGCAGTGCTAGAGACCTGGGCTTCTATAATTCACCCCTCCACTTT.

The chain joins TRBV29-1 to TRBJ2-1; D is undetermined. The CDR3 loop spans 10 amino acids. CDR1 SQVTM and CDR2 ANQGSEA come from the germline V gene. Trimming stripped 4 bases from V and 10 bases from J, with 8 bases between. CDR3 sequence reads: CSVVAGEQFF. For the CDR3, the DNA is TGCAGCGTTGTGGCCGGAGAGCAGTTCTTC.

This clonotype was counted between two and nine times. The chain uses TRBV10-3 and TRBJ1-6, with unresolved D. The V gene's germline CDR1 is ENHRY and CDR2 SYGVKD. CDR3 length equals 13 residues. Trimming pared 3 bases from V and 8 bases from J, leaving 8 bases between. The CDR3 region has the DNA TGTGCCATCAGTGAAAGCGGGGATTCACCCCTCCACTTT. This encodes CAISESGDSPLHF.

The V call is TRBV29-1, the J call TRBJ2-7, with D possibly being TRBD1 or TRBD2 (5 bases each). V dropped 7 bases and J dropped 3 bases, with 10 bases sitting between them. This CDR3 is built from 11 residues. CDR1 SQVTM and CDR2 ANQGSEA come from the germline V gene. For the CDR3, the DNA is TGCAGCGCCCGGGGCGGCTACGAGCAGTACTTC. This gives the protein CSARGGYEQYF.

Comments on this clonotype: A much larger clone differs by one base, so this may be a read error. V usage is TRBV6-5 and J usage is TRBJ2-7, with TRBD2 matching 9 bases. Looked up from germline, CDR1 is MNHEY and CDR2 is SVGAGI. After removal of 4 bases from V and 4 bases from J, the junction contained 5 bases not matched to a gene. This CDR3 contains 14 residues. The CDR3 sequence: CASSCSSGGYEQYF. The CDR3 DNA reads TGTGCCAGCAGTTGCTCGAGCGGGGGGTACGAGCAGTACTTC.